The clone carrying this T cell receptor beta chain appeared a single time. This sample is part of a study of blood T cell repertoires in COVID-19. The table came from immunoSEQ multiplex PCR; TCRdb's copy has only in-frame clones and leaves some out. The sample shows about 98,000 clones, approximately 85% of them seen only once. The CDR3 runs to 14 residues. The germline V and J ends were trimmed by 3 bases and 6 bases, with 15 bases remaining between them. From germline, CDR1 is MDHEN and CDR2 SYDVKM. Sequenced: peripheral blood. The sequence derives from a man in his forties with active or convalescent COVID-19. The chain employs TRBV28 and TRBJ2-7; D possibly corresponds to TRBD2 (5 bases). As DNA, the CDR3 is TGTGCCAGCAGTTTCGGGAATACGAATGGCGAGCAGTACTTC. Protein: CASSFGNTNGEQYF.